This T cell receptor (beta chain) emerged from a study of T cells in localized non-small cell lung cancer. Repertoires were generated with immunoSEQ multiplex PCR, while TCRdb's copy carries only in-frame clones and drops some. Of around 2,000 clones in the sample, around 18% are singletons; the top ten hold about a fifth. This clone was counted only a few times. The sequencing used lung tumor tissue, collected before any cancer treatment. The receptor was derived from a man aged 35-69 years with stage I lung adenocarcinoma.

The CDR3 region is CASSTGQGAPLWGYTF. DNA of the CDR3: TGTGCCAGTAGTACGGGACAGGGGGCGCCCCTATGGGGCTACACCTTC. The chain is built from TRBV19 and TRBJ1-2; 12 bases are shared with TRBD1. Germline trimming cut 4 bases from V and 8 bases from J; bases unmatched to any gene: 11. The CDR3 covers 16 residues. Germline V gene sequence: CDR1 LNHDA, CDR2 SQIVND (reference sequence).